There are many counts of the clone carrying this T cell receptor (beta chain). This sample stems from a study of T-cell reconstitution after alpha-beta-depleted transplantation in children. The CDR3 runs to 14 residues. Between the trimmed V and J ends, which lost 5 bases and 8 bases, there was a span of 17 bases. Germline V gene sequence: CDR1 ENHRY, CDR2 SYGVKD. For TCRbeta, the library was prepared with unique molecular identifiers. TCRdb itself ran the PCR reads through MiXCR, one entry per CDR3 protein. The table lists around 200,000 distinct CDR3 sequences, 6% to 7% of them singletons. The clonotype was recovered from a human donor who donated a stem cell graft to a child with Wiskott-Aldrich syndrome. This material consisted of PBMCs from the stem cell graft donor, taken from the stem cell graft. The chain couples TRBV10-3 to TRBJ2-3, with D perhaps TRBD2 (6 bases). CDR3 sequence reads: CAISYLGTVGTQYF. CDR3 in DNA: TGTGCCATCAGTTATTTAGGGACTGTGGGTACGCAGTATTTT.